One and the same sample provided the 23 T cell receptor beta chains below, sequenced in a study of T cells in Graves' hyperthyroidism and ophthalmopathy. There were TCR beta CDR3 regions amplified from RNA transcripts. HTBI primers were used for first-round RT-PCR of the TCR CDR3. Via MiXCR, TCRdb re-called the multiplex PCR reads, giving one row per CDR3 protein. The table has fewer than 650,000 distinct CDR3 sequences, about 14% seen once. Material: blood. These receptors came from a woman aged 40 to 50 with Graves' ophthalmopathy.

This clonotype appeared many times. The V gene is TRBV9, the J gene TRBJ1-2; 8 bases are shared with TRBD1. The CDR3 is 12 residues long. With V trimmed by 5 bases and J by 6 bases, 3 bases remained unmatched. Germline lookup yields CDR1 SGDLS and CDR2 YYNGEE. The CDR3: CASRTGEHGYTF. As DNA, the CDR3 is TGTGCCAGCAGGACAGGGGAGCATGGCTACACCTTC.

Many counts were recorded for this clonotype. The V gene is TRBV28, the J gene TRBJ2-5, with a weak D call TRBD1 (6 bases). This CDR3 region has 14 residues. Germline loops: CDR1 MDHEN, CDR2 SYDVKM. Trimming stripped 4 bases from V and 7 bases from J, with 16 bases between. DNA for the CDR3: TGTGCCAGCAGTTCCCGTCAGGGGTTGATGACCCAGTACTTC. Protein product: CASSSRQGLMTQYF.

This clonotype showed up many times. J is TRBJ2-2 and V is TRBV5-1; D might be TRBD2 (5 bases). Between the trimmed V and J ends, which lost 4 bases and 7 bases, there was a span of 17 bases. There are 15 residues in the CDR3. The V gene's germline CDR1 is SGHRS and CDR2 YFSETQ. CDR3 residues: CASSLGIRRVGELFF. CDR3 nucleotides: TGCGCCAGCAGCCTCGGGATACGACGGGTCGGGGAGCTGTTTTTT.

This clonotype occurred many times. CDR3 sequence reads: CASSYKGASYGYTF. CDR3 nucleotide sequence: TGTGCCAGCAGTTACAAGGGTGCCTCCTATGGCTACACCTTC. V gene TRBV6-5 combines with J gene TRBJ1-2; D is ambiguous. The germline CDR1 and CDR2 sequences are MNHEY and SVGAGI. The CDR3 runs to 14 residues. The V end lost 2 bases, the J end lost 4 bases, and 11 bases lay between the germline ends.

The sample holds many counts of this clonotype. The rearrangement links TRBV11-1 to TRBJ1-1; the D gene is possibly TRBD1 (6 bases). This CDR3 comprises 16 residues. Trimming shortened V by 5 bases and J by 1 base, and 17 bases separated the two germline ends. The V gene's germline CDR1 is SGHAT and CDR2 FQDESV (reference sequence). Here the CDR3 DNA reads TGTGCCAGCAGCCCCTGGGGGGGGCGGCGGAACACTGAAGCTTTCTTT. It is translated as CASSPWGGRRNTEAFF.

This chain connects TRBV7-9 to TRBJ2-7; a possible D gene is TRBD1 (5 bases). V was pared by 5 bases and J by 2 bases, with 16 bases between. Germline assignment: CDR1 SEHNR and CDR2 FQNEAQ (reference sequence). CDR3 size: 15 residues. CDR3 region: CASSHTTTGPYEQYF. The CDR3 DNA sequence: TGTGCCAGCAGCCATACCACTACAGGCCCCTACGAGCAGTACTTC.

This clonotype appeared many times. The chain recombines TRBV6-4 with TRBJ2-2; D gene uncertain. V gave up 8 bases and J gave up 0 bases, with 16 bases separating them. The CDR3 length is 16 residues. Germline-derived CDR1 and CDR2 are MRHNA and SNTAGT. CDR3 sequence (DNA): TGTGCCAGCTCCCGGCATGGCGGAGCGAACACCGGGGAGCTGTTTTTT. This sequence encodes CASSRHGGANTGELFF.

At least ten counts were recorded for this clonotype. The chain is built from TRBV11-2 and TRBJ2-7; D may be TRBD2 (6 bases). CDR1 is SGHAT, CDR2 FQNNGV, per germline. V was pared by 3 bases and J by 7 bases, with 16 bases between. The CDR3 is 14 amino acids. As DNA, the CDR3 is TGTGCCAGCAGCTTGGCGGGGACCTTGGGGGAGCAGTACTTC. This codes for CASSLAGTLGEQYF.

The chain has TRBV29-1 and TRBJ1-1; the D gene is possibly TRBD1 (6 bases). CDR3 length: 11 amino acids. Germline assignment: CDR1 SQVTM and CDR2 ANQGSEA. V gave up 7 bases and J gave up 8 bases, with 14 bases separating them. CDR3 DNA sequence: TGCAGCGGGAGGGGGGCGAAGGAAGCTTTCTTT. Residues: CSGRGAKEAFF. The whole variable domain, filled in from reference TRBV29-1 and TRBJ1-1, reads SAVISQKPSRDICQRGTSLTIQCQVDSQVTMMFWYRQQPGQSLTLIATANQGSEATYESGFVIDKFPISRPNLTFSTLTVSNMSPEDSSIYLCSGRGAKEAFFGQGTRLTVV.

This chain joins TRBV4-3 and TRBJ1-2; 10 positions agree with TRBD1. Germline V lookup: CDR1 LGHNA, CDR2 YSLEER. The CDR3 covers 15 residues. The J segment lost 4 bases and the V segment lost 4 bases, leaving 6 bases of the junction unmatched. The CDR3, as DNA: TGCGCCAGCAGCCTAGACAGGGGGCGCGGCTATGGCTACACCTTC. Translating it yields CASSLDRGRGYGYTF.

Ten or more counts support this clonotype. The chain carries TRBV5-1 and TRBJ1-1, with 10 bases that match TRBD1. Germline loops: CDR1 SGHRS, CDR2 YFSETQ. The CDR3 consists of 15 residues. Trimming at V came to 4 bases and at J to 0 bases, leaving 3 bases not matched to a gene. CDR3 protein: CASSQDRGLNTEAFF. CDR3 nucleotides: TGCGCCAGCAGCCAGGACAGGGGGTTGAACACTGAAGCTTTCTTT.

This clonotype was found a few times. As the CDR3 is not closed by the conserved phenylalanine or tryptophan, this likely results from a read error. Written as DNA, the CDR3 is TGTGCCAGCAGCGCCCCGACAGGGGATGGCTACACCCTC. Protein: CASSAPTGDGYTL. The rearrangement links TRBV9 to TRBJ1-2; 8 positions agree with TRBD1. Per germline, CDR1 SGDLS and CDR2 YYNGEE. After removal of 3 bases from V and 6 bases from J, the junction contained 4 bases not matched to a gene. CDR3 size: 13 residues.

In this sample, this clonotype turned up many times. The V call is TRBV6-5, the J call TRBJ2-7; D possibly matches TRBD1 or TRBD2 (5 bases each). Germline CDR1 is MNHEY and CDR2 is SVGAGI. V gave up 7 bases and J gave up 3 bases, with 16 bases separating them. The CDR3 extends over 14 amino acids. CDR3: CASISGTLGYEQYF. CDR3 sequence (DNA): TGTGCCAGCATTTCCGGGACCCTGGGCTACGAGCAGTACTTC.

The genes are TRBV28 and TRBJ1-6; 8 nucleotides line up with TRBD1. The trim removed 7 bases at V and 5 bases at J, leaving 13 bases unmatched. Germline CDR1 MDHEN, CDR2 SYDVKM. The CDR3 extends over 17 amino acids. The CDR3 DNA is TGTGCCAGCAAACCTGGGGTGGACAGGGCCCATAATTCACCCCTCCACTTT. It is translated as CASKPGVDRAHNSPLHF.

This clonotype was observed many times. The rearrangement joins TRBV27 to TRBJ1-1, with D possibly matching TRBD1 (5 bases). The germline V gene encodes CDR1 MNHEY and CDR2 SMNVEV (reference sequence). Trimming took 4 bases from V and 6 from J, leaving 21 bases between them. This CDR3 is built from 16 residues. CDR3 sequence (DNA): TGTGCCAGCAGTTCGCTCGGGACTGTAGAGAGCTCTGAAGCTTTCTTT. Its translation is CASSSLGTVESSEAFF.

The table lists this clonotype with many counts. The chain couples TRBV11-1 to TRBJ2-5; D tentatively fits TRBD1 or TRBD2 (5 bases each). Per germline, CDR1 SGHAT and CDR2 FQDESV (reference sequence). V was shortened by 5 bases and J by 3 bases, with 22 bases between the two germline ends. The CDR3 spans 17 residues. The CDR3 DNA reads TGTGCCAGCAGCCCCGCAGAGGGACGGCCGATTAAAGAGACCCAGTACTTC. It is translated as CASSPAEGRPIKETQYF.

This clonotype turned up a few times. The chain links TRBV28 to TRBJ1-6; no firm D call. This CDR3 spans 16 amino acids. Germline V lookup: CDR1 MDHEN, CDR2 SYDVKM. V was trimmed by 3 bases and J by 0 bases, leaving 9 bases between them. The CDR3 sequence: CASSFLLSSYNSPLHF. As DNA, the CDR3 is TGTGCCAGCAGTTTCCTCCTCAGCTCCTATAATTCACCCCTCCACTTT. Full variable domain (missing parts from reference TRBV28 and TRBJ1-6): DVKVTQSSRYLVKRTGEKVFLECVQDMDHENMFWYRQDPGLGLRLIYFSYDVKMKEKGDIPEGYSVSREKKERFSLILESASTNQTSMYLCASSFLLSSYNSPLHFGNGTRLTVT.

The table lists this clonotype with many counts. The V gene is TRBV12-3 or TRBV12-4, the J gene TRBJ1-2; 9 bases fit TRBD1. Trimming took 2 bases from V and 4 from J; bases not matched to a gene: 5. The CDR3 has 15 amino acids. CDR3 protein: CASSLSDRGGYGYTF. The CDR3 nucleotides are TGTGCCAGCAGTTTATCCGACAGGGGGGGCTATGGCTACACCTTC.

This chain links TRBV18 with TRBJ1-3; D call uncertain. Germline V gene data show CDR1 as KGHSH and CDR2 as LQKENI. The length of the CDR3 is 14 residues. The V gene lost 1 base and the J gene lost 7 bases, with 11 bases spanning the gap. The DNA for the CDR3 is TGTGCCAGCTCACCACGAACAACAGTGAACACCATATATTTT. This gives the protein CASSPRTTVNTIYF. Combining the CDR3 with reference TRBV18 and TRBJ1-3 gives the whole variable domain NAGVMQNPRHLVRRRGQEARLRCSPMKGHSHVYWYRQLPEEGLKFMVYLQKENIIDESGMPKERFSAEFPKEGPSILRIQQVVRGDSAAYFCASSPRTTVNTIYFGEGSWLTVV.

This clonotype has a handful of counts. The rearrangement uses TRBV4-2 and TRBJ2-2; 8 nucleotides agree with TRBD2. The germline gives CDR1 LGHNA, CDR2 YNFKEQ. V shed 0 bases, J shed 1 base, and the junction held 1 base outside the gene matches. The CDR3 spans 16 residues. The CDR3 nucleotides are TGTGCCAGCAGCCAAGAAACTAGCGGGAACACCGGGGAGCTGTTTTTT. This gives the protein CASSQETSGNTGELFF.

This clonotype was found many times. The chain is built from TRBV12-3 or TRBV12-4 and TRBJ1-1; no firm D call. Trimming stripped 4 bases from V and 4 bases from J, with 10 bases between. The CDR3 sequence is 13 residues long. In DNA, the CDR3 is TGTGCCAGCAGTTCCACCTATTCCACTGAAGCTTTCTTT. Translated: CASSSTYSTEAFF.

The chain has TRBV6-1 and TRBJ2-7; 7 nucleotides align to TRBD1. The trim removed 1 base at V and 6 bases at J, leaving 9 bases unmatched. CDR1 is MNHNS and CDR2 is SASEGT in the germline V gene. The CDR3 length is 15 residues. This CDR3 reads CASSEEGARGREQYF. As DNA, the CDR3 is TGTGCCAGCAGTGAAGAAGGGGCGAGGGGGCGCGAGCAGTACTTC.

This clonotype was seen at least ten times. The J gene is TRBJ2-7, the V gene TRBV28; 10 bases are a match to TRBD2. This CDR3 region has 14 residues. The J segment lost 7 bases and the V segment lost 8 bases, leaving 11 bases of the junction unmatched. CDR1 is MDHEN, CDR2 SYDVKM, per germline. The CDR3 DNA follows: TGTGCCAGCGTCCCTCCGGGACTAGCGAGGGAGCAGTACTTC. Protein: CASVPPGLAREQYF.